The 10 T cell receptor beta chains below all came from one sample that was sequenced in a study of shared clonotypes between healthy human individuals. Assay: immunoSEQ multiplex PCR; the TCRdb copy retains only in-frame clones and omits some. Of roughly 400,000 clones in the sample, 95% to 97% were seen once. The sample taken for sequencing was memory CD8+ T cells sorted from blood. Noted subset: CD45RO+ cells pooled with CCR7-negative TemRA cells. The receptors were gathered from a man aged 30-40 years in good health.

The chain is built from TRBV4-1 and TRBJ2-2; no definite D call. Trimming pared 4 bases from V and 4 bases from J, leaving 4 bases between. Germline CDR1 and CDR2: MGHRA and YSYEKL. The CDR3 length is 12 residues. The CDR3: CASSPGTGELFF. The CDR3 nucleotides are TGCGCCAGCAGCCCCGGCACCGGGGAGCTGTTTTTT.

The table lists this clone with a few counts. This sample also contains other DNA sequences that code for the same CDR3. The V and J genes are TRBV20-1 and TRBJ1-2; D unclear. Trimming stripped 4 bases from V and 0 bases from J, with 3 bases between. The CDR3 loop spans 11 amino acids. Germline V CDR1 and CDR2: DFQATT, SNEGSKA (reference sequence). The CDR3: CSATANYGYTF. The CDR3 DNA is TGCAGTGCTACAGCTAACTATGGCTACACCTTC.

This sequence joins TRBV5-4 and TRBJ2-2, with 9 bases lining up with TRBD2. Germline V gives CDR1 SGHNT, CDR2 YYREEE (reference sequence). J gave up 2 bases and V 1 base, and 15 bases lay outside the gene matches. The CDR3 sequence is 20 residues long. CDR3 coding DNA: TGTGCCAGCAGCTTGAAAGGAATCCCCCCTAGCGGGACAAACACCGGGGAGCTGTTTTTT. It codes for CASSLKGIPPSGTNTGELFF.

The CDR3, as DNA: TGCAGTGCTAGATCCTCCTGGGAGCAGTACTTC. This translates into CSARSSWEQYF. The chain employs TRBV20-1 and TRBJ2-7, with D hard to call. The CDR3 has 11 residues. The V end lost 2 bases, the J end lost 7 bases, and 9 bases lay between the germline ends. Germline values: CDR1 DFQATT, CDR2 SNEGSKA (reference sequence).

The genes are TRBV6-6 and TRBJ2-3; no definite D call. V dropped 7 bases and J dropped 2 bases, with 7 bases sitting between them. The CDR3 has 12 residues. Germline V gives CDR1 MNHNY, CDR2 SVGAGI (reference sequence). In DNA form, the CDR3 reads TGTGCCAGCACGGTCGACACAGATACGCAGTATTTT. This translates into CASTVDTDTQYF.

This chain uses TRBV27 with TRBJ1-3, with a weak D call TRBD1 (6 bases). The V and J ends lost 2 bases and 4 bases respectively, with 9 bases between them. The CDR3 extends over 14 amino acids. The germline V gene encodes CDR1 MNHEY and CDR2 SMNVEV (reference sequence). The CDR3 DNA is TGTGCCAGCAGTTTAGGGGGGCACGGAAACACCATATATTTT. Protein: CASSLGGHGNTIYF.

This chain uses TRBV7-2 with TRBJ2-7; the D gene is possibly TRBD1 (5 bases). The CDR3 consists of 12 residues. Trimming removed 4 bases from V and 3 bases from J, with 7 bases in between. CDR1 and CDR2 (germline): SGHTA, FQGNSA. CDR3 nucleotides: TGTGCCAGCAGCTGGCAGGGCTACGAGCAGTACTTC. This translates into CASSWQGYEQYF.

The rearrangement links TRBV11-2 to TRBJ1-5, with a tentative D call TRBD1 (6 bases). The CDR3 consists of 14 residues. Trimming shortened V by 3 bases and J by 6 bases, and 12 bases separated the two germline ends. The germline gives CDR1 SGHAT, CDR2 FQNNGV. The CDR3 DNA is TGTGCCAGCAGCTTGGGGGGGGCAGGTCAGCCCCAGCATTTT. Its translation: CASSLGGAGQPQHF.

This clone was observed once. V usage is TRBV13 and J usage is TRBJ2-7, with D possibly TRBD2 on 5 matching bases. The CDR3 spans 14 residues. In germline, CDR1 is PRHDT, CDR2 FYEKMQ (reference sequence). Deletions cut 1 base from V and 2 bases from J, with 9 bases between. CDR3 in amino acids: CASSLVGVAYEQYF. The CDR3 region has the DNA TGTGCCAGCAGCTTAGTGGGAGTAGCCTACGAGCAGTACTTC.

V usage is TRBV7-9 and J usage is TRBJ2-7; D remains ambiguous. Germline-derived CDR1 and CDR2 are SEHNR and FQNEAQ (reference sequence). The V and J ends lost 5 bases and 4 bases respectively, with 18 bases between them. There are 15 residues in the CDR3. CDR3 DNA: TGTGCCAGCAGCATCCCGAGTGAGACTTCATACGAGCAGTACTTC. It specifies CASSIPSETSYEQYF.